The clone carrying this T cell receptor beta chain was seen a few times. Its matching antigen is unknown. Using a J-beta primer mix together with a sample-barcoded 5' primer, a second PCR was run for roughly 6 to 12 cycles. Using its own MiXCR run on the 5' RACE reads, TCRdb lists one record per CDR3 protein. The table shows 1,500,000 or so distinct CDR3 sequences, with about 45% occurring only once. There are 16 residues in the CDR3. V shed 5 bases, J shed 7 bases, and the junction held 14 bases outside the gene matches. This sample was included in a study of blood T cells in healthy people across ages. Study-wide results and caveats: TCR beta diversity, measured per million T cells, fell in a roughly linear way with age.

This sequence originates from a woman between 18 and 30 years old in good health. The chain links TRBV12-3 or TRBV12-4 to TRBJ1-2, with TRBD1 identical over 9 bases. Sequences were obtained from blood. CDR3 sequence reads: CASSVGQGWSHVGYTF. The CDR3 DNA sequence: TGTGCCAGCAGTGTGGGACAGGGATGGTCGCACGTTGGCTACACCTTC.